The next 2 T cell receptor beta chains were all read from a single sample in a study of blood T cells in healthy people across ages. Primed by a sample-barcoded 5' primer and a J-beta primer mix, a second PCR proceeded for about 7 to 11 cycles. MiXCR, applied by TCRdb to the 5' RACE reads, yields one record per CDR3 protein. The sample records 750,000 to 1,000,000 distinct CDR3 sequences, 25% to 35% being singletons. These same records also appear under a second study, on T cells of mothers and their children.

Sequenced sample: blood. These receptors all stem from a woman aged 40 to 50 in good health.

The chain couples TRBV7-3 to TRBJ2-1, with 11 bases lining up with TRBD2. This CDR3 contains 16 residues. Trimming cost V 5 bases and J 0 bases; bases outside gene matches: 3. Germline loops: CDR1 SGHTA, CDR2 FQGTGA. In DNA, the CDR3 is TGTGCCAGCAGCCGGACTAGCGGGTCCTCCTACAATGAGCAGTTCTTC. It yields the protein CASSRTSGSSYNEQFF.

There are a few counts of this clonotype. The gene calls are TRBV11-2 and TRBJ2-1; D may be TRBD1 (5 bases). The CDR3 runs 14 residues. Trimming took 0 bases from V and 10 from J, leaving 13 bases between them. Germline lookup yields CDR1 SGHAT and CDR2 FQNNGV. CDR3 bases: TGTGCCAGCAGCTTAGAGGGCAGGGTCAACGAGCAGTTCTTC. It translates to CASSLEGRVNEQFF.